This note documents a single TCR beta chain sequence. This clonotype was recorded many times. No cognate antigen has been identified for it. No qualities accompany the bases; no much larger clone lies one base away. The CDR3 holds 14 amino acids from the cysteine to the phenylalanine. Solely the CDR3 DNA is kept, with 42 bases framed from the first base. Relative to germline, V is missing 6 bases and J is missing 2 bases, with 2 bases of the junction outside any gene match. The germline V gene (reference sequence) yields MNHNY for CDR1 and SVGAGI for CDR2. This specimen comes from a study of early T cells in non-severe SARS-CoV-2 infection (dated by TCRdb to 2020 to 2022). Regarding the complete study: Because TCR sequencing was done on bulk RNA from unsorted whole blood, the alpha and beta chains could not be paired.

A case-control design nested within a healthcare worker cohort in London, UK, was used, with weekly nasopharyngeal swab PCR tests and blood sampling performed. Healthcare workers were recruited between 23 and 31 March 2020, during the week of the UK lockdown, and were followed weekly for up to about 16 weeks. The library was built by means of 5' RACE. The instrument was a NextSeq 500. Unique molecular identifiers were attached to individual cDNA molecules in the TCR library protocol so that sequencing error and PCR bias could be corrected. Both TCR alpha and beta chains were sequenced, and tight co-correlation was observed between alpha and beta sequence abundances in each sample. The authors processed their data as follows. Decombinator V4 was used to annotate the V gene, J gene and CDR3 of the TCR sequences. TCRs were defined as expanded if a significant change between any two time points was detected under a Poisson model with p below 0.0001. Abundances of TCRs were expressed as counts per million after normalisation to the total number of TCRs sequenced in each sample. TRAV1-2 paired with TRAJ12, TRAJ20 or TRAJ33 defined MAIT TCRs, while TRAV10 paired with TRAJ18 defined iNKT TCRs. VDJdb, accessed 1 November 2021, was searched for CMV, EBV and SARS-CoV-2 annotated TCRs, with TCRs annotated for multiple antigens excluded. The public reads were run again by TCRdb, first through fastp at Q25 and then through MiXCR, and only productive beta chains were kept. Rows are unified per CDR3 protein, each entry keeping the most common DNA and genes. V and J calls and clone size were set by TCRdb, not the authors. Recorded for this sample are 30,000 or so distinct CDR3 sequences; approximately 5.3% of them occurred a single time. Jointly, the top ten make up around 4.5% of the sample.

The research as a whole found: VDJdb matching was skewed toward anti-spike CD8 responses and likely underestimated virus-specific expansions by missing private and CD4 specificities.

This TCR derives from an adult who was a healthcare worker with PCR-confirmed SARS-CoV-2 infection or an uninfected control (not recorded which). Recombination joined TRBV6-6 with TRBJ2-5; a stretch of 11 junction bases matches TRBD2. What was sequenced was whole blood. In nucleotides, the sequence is TGTGCCAGCAGCCGGACTAGCGGGCAAGAGACCCAGTACTTC. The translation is CASSRTSGQETQYF.